This T cell receptor (beta chain) emerged from a study of blood T cell repertoires in COVID-19. CDR3 size: 17 residues. Looked up from germline, CDR1 is SGHRS and CDR2 is YFSETQ. The ends lost 2 bases at V and 4 bases at J; junction bases unmatched: 8. Clones were sequenced by immunoSEQ multiplex PCR, and TCRdb holds only the in-frame ones, with some missing. Among some 150,000 clones, 87% were seen once, and the ten largest hold roughly 2.5%. The origin of this receptor is a man aged 45 to 65 with active COVID-19. The sequenced material came from peripheral blood. V usage is TRBV5-1 and J usage is TRBJ2-2, with 10 bases fitting TRBD2. The DNA of the CDR3 is TGCGCCAGCAGCTTCGGACTAGCGGTTCGGGGCACCGGGGAGCTGTTTTTT. It yields the protein CASSFGLAVRGTGELFF.